One and the same sample provided the 5 T cell receptor beta chains below, sequenced in a study of blood T cell repertoires in COVID-19. Sequencing was performed with immunoSEQ multiplex PCR; in TCRdb, only in-frame clones are kept and a portion is missing. The sample records 150,000 to 200,000 clones, more than 80% being singletons. The sequenced sample consisted of peripheral blood. The receptor set was obtained from a woman aged 60-75 years with COVID-19, enrolled during active disease.

CDR3 sequence: CASSPTREEGEKLFF. The CDR3 nucleotides read TGTGCCAGCTCACCGACCAGGGAGGAAGGGGAAAAACTGTTTTTT. V usage is TRBV18 and J usage is TRBJ1-4; TRBD1 might be the D (5 bases). CDR1 is KGHSH and CDR2 is LQKENI in the germline V gene. The CDR3 runs to 15 residues. V gave up 3 bases and J gave up 8 bases, with 16 bases separating them.

The V gene is TRBV30, the J gene TRBJ1-5; TRBD1 matches at 7 bases. The germline gives CDR1 GTSNPN, CDR2 SVGIG (reference sequence). The trim removed 3 bases at V and 3 bases at J, leaving 2 bases unmatched. The CDR3 runs 13 residues. As DNA, the CDR3 is TGTGCCTGGAGAGACAGGGACAATCAGCCCCAGCATTTT. This encodes CAWRDRDNQPQHF.

The V and J genes are TRBV7-2 and TRBJ1-1; no clear D. The CDR3 spans 14 residues. V dropped 2 bases and J dropped 1 base, with 8 bases sitting between them. Germline values: CDR1 SGHTA, CDR2 FQGNSA. The CDR3 DNA reads as TGTGCCAGCAGCTTAATCGGGAGGAACACTGAAGCTTTCTTT. It encodes CASSLIGRNTEAFF.

This clone is a singleton in its sample. V is TRBV18 and J is TRBJ2-1, with TRBD1 matching over 8 bases. The CDR3 length is 15 residues. Germline V CDR1 and CDR2: KGHSH, LQKENI. With V trimmed by 0 bases and J by 8 bases, 6 bases remained unmatched. The CDR3: CASSPPASGGHEQFF. The CDR3 nucleotides read TGTGCCAGCTCACCACCGGCTTCAGGGGGCCATGAGCAGTTCTTC.

The chain carries TRBV6-2 or TRBV6-3 and TRBJ1-5, with 10 bases identical to TRBD1. The germline V gene encodes CDR1 MNHEY and CDR2 SVGEGT. With V trimmed by 6 bases and J by 4 bases, 3 bases remained unmatched. This CDR3 has 14 amino acids. DNA for the CDR3: TGTGCCAGCAGCTGGACAGGGGGAAATCAGCCCCAGCATTTT. Its protein is CASSWTGGNQPQHF.